This is a list of T cell receptor beta chains from one sample in a study of cytomegalovirus exposure and HLA in healthy donors. Sequencing used immunoSEQ multiplex PCR; TCRdb keeps in-frame clones, though not all of them. The sample lists fewer than 130,000 clones, 65% to 80% occurring once. Input material: PBMCs. The receptors originated from a female donor in good health and CMV-seropositive. CDR3s include the opening cysteine and the closing phenylalanine or tryptophan. Each record gives: D gene, V gene, clone size, J gene, CDR3 length, CDR3 protein, CDR3 DNA. D genes are given only for firm matches. Clone size, where shown, is once, few, many, or a class for clones that have expanded.

D: -; V: TRBV28; size: -; J: TRBJ2-7; length: 15; CDR3: CASSSLPLGRDEQYF; DNA: TGTGCCAGCAGTTCCCTCCCCTTGGGCAGGGACGAGCAGTACTTC
D: -; V: TRBV21-1; size: -; J: TRBJ1-6; length: 17; CDR3: CASSRSTGLPYGSPLHF; DNA: TGTGCCAGCAGCAGATCAACAGGATTACCTTATGGTTCACCCCTCCACTTT
D: -; V: TRBV10-3; size: -; J: TRBJ2-7; length: 15; CDR3: CAISERSLPLYEQYF; DNA: TGTGCCATCAGTGAGCGCAGTCTCCCCCTCTACGAGCAGTACTTC
D: -; V: TRBV2; size: -; J: TRBJ2-5; length: 11; CDR3: CASSQERAQYF; DNA: TGTGCCAGCAGTCAAGAGAGGGCCCAGTACTTC
D: -; V: TRBV4-1; size: -; J: TRBJ1-4; length: 13; CDR3: CASSQEQNEKLFF; DNA: TGCGCCAGCAGCCAAGAGCAGAATGAAAAACTGTTTTTT
D: -; V: TRBV14; size: -; J: TRBJ2-1; length: 15; CDR3: CASSHSGMWSNEQFF; DNA: TGTGCCAGCAGCCACTCAGGGATGTGGTCGAATGAGCAGTTCTTC
D: -; V: TRBV12-5; size: -; J: TRBJ1-2; length: 14; CDR3: CASGLAGASLGYTF; DNA: TGTGCTAGTGGTTTGGCGGGTGCTAGTTTGGGCTACACCTTC
D: TRBD2; V: TRBV28; size: few; J: TRBJ2-1; length: 18; CDR3: CATSPWTSGSAAYNEQFF; DNA: TGTGCCACCTCACCGTGGACTAGCGGGAGTGCGGCCTACAATGAGCAGTTCTTC
D: -; V: TRBV6-5; size: -; J: TRBJ1-1; length: 14; CDR3: CASSYVRGNTEAFF; DNA: TGTGCCAGCAGTTACGTCCGGGGGAACACTGAAGCTTTCTTT
D: TRBD1; V: TRBV19; size: once; J: TRBJ2-1; length: 14; CDR3: CASSIRQGAGEQFF; DNA: TGTGCCAGTAGTATCAGGCAGGGGGCGGGTGAGCAGTTCTTC
D: -; V: TRBV27; size: -; J: TRBJ1-5; length: 15; CDR3: CASSLLPRGSQPQHF; DNA: TGTGCCAGCAGTTTACTCCCCCGGGGGAGTCAGCCCCAGCATTTT
D: TRBD2; V: TRBV9; size: -; J: TRBJ2-7; length: 15; CDR3: CASSANTGTSGEQYF; DNA: TGTGCCAGCAGCGCTAACACCGGGACTAGCGGCGAGCAGTACTTC
D: TRBD2; V: TRBV13; size: -; J: TRBJ2-1; length: 16; CDR3: CASSDSTSGDYNEQFF; DNA: TGTGCCAGCAGCGACTCGACTAGCGGGGACTACAATGAGCAGTTCTTC
D: TRBD2; V: TRBV5-4; size: -; J: TRBJ2-3; length: 17; CDR3: CASSSGGSSGSLDTQYF; DNA: TGTGCCAGCAGCTCCGGCGGGTCTAGCGGGAGTTTAGATACGCAGTATTTT
D: -; V: TRBV5-6; size: few; J: TRBJ1-1; length: 12; CDR3: CASSLSTGEAFF; DNA: TGTGCCAGCAGCTTATCAACCGGGGAAGCTTTCTTT
D: -; V: TRBV29-1; size: -; J: TRBJ2-3; length: 14; CDR3: CSVSGKFLADTQYF; DNA: TGCAGCGTCTCGGGGAAGTTTTTGGCGGATACGCAGTATTTT
D: -; V: TRBV15; size: few; J: TRBJ2-3; length: 21; CDR3: CATSRDAGTPLRQSSTDTQYF; DNA: TGTGCCACCAGCAGAGATGCCGGGACTCCTCTCAGGCAGTCTAGCACAGATACGCAGTATTTT
D: TRBD2; V: TRBV19; size: -; J: TRBJ2-1; length: 17; CDR3: CASSIPRGGDAYNEQFF; DNA: TGTGCCAGTAGTATTCCGCGGGGGGGCGACGCCTACAATGAGCAGTTCTTC
D: -; V: TRBV11-2; size: -; J: TRBJ2-5; length: 14; CDR3: CASSLEGRGETQYF; DNA: TGTGCCAGCAGCTTAGAAGGGAGGGGGGAGACCCAGTACTTC